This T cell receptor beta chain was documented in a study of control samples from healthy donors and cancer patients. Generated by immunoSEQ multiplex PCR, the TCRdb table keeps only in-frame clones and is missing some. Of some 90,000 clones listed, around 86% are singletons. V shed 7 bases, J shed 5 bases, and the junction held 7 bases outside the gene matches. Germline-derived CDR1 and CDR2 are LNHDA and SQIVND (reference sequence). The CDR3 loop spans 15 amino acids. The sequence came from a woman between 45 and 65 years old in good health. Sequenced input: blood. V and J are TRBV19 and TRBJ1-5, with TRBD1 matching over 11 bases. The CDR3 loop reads CASTRTGGSYQPQHF. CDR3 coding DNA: TGTGCCAGTACCCGGACAGGGGGCTCGTATCAGCCCCAGCATTTT. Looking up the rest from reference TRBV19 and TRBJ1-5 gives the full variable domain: DGGITQSPKYLFRKEGQNVTLSCEQNLNHDAMYWYRQDPGQGLRLIYYSQIVNDFQKGDIAEGYSVSREKKESFPLTVTSAQKNPTAFYLCASTRTGGSYQPQHFGDGTRLSIL.